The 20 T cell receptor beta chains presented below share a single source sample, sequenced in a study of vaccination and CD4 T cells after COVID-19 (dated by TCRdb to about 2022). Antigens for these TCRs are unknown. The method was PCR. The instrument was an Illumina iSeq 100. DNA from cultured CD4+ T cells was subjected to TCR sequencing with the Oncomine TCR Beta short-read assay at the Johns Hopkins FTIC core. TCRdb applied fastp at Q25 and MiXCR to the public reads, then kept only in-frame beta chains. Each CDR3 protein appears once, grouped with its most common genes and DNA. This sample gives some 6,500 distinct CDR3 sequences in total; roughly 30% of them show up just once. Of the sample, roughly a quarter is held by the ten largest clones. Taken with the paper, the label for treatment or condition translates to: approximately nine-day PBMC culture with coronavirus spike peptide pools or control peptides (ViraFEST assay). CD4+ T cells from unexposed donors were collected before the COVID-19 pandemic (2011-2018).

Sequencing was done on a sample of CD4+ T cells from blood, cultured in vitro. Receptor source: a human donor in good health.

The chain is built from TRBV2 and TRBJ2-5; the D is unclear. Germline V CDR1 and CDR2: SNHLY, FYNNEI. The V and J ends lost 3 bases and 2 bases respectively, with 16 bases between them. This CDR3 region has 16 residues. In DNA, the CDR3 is TGTGCCAGCAGTGATAGCTATTTCGGCAGGCAAGAGACCCAGTACTTC. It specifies CASSDSYFGRQETQYF.

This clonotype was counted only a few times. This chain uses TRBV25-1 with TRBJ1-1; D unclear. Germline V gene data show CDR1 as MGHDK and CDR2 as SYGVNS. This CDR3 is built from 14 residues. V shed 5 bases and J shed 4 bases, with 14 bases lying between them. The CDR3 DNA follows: TGTGCCAGCAGTTATTTAGATGGAAGCACTGAAGCTTTCTTT. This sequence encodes CASSYLDGSTEAFF.

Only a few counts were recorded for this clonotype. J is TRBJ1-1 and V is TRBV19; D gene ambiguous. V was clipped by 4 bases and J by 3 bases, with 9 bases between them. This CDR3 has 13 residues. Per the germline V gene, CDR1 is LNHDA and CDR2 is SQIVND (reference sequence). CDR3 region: CASSTGPDTEAFF. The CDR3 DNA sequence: TGTGCCAGTAGTACCGGGCCCGACACTGAAGCTTTCTTT.

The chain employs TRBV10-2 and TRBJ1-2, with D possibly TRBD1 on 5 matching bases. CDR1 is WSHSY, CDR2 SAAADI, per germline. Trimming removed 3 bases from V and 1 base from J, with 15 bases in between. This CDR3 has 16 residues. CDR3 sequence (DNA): TGCGCCAGCAGTGAAGGCGGGGCCCACGGTAACTATGGCTACACCTTC. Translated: CASSEGGAHGNYGYTF.

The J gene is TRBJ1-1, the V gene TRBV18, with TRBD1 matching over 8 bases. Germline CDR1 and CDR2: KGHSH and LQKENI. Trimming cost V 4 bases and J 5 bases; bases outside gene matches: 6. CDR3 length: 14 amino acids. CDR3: CASSRGQGETEAFF. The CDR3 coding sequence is TGTGCCAGCTCACGAGGACAGGGAGAGACTGAAGCTTTCTTT.

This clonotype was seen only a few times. The CDR3 region has the DNA TGTGCCAGCAACCAGGCTGGCCTTAGCGGGGGTCACACAGATACGCAGTATTTT. It codes for CASNQAGLSGGHTDTQYF. The chain recombines TRBV7-9 with TRBJ2-3, with 9 bases aligning to TRBD2. Germline assignment: CDR1 SEHNR and CDR2 FQNEAQ (reference sequence). V was pared by 7 bases and J by 2 bases, with 16 bases of the junction left unmatched. This CDR3 has 18 residues.

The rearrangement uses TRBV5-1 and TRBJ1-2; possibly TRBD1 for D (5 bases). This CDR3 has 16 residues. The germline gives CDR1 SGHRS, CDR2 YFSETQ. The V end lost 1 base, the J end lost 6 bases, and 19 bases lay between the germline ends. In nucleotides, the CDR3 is TGCGCCAGCAGCTTGTGGTTGGGCAGGGAGGTTCATGGCTACACCTTC. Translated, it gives CASSLWLGREVHGYTF.

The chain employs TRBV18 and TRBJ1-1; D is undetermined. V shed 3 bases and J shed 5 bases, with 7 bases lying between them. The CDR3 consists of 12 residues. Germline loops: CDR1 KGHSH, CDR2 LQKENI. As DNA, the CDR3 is TGTGCCAGCTCACCGACGGAAACTGAAGCTTTCTTT. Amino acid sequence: CASSPTETEAFF.

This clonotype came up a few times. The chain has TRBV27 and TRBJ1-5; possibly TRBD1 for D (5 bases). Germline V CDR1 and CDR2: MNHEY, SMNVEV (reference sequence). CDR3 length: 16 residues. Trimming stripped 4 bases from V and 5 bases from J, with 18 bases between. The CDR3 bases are TGTGCCAGCAGTTCCTCTCAAAGCGGGACCTATCAGCCCCAGCATTTT. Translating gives CASSSSQSGTYQPQHF.

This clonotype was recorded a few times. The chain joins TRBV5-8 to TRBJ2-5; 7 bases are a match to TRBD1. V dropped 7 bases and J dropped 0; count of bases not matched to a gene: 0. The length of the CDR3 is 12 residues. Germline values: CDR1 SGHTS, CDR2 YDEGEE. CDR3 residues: CASGTDQETQYF. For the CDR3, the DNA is TGTGCCAGCGGGACAGACCAAGAGACCCAGTACTTC.

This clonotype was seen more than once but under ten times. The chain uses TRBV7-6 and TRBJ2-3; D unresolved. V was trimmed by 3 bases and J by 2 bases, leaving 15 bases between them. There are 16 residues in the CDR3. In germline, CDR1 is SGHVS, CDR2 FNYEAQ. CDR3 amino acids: CASSFGPRGNTDTQYF. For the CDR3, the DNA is TGTGCCAGCAGCTTCGGCCCTAGAGGAAACACAGATACGCAGTATTTT.

The CDR3 coding sequence is TGCAGTGCAAACTCGGGGGGCCAGCCCTACAATGAGCAGTTCTTC. It encodes CSANSGGQPYNEQFF. V gene TRBV20-1 combines with J gene TRBJ2-1, with D maybe TRBD2 (7 bases). The germline V and J ends were trimmed by 6 bases and 2 bases, with 17 bases remaining between them. The CDR3 loop spans 15 amino acids. Looked up from germline, CDR1 is DFQATT and CDR2 is SNEGSKA (reference sequence).

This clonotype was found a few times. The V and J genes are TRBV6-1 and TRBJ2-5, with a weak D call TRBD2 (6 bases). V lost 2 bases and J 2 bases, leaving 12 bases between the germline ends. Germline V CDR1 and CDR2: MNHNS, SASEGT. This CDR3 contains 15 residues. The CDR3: CASSESAGGQETQYF. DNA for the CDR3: TGTGCCAGCAGTGAATCCGCTGGGGGGCAAGAGACCCAGTACTTC.

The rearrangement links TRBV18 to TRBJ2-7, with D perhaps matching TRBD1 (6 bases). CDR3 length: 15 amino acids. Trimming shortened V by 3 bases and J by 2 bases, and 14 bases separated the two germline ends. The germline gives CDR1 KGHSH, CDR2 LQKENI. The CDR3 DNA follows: TGTGCCAGCTCACCGCAACAAGACAGGACCTACGAGCAGTACTTC. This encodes CASSPQQDRTYEQYF. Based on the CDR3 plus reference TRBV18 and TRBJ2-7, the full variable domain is NAGVMQNPRHLVRRRGQEARLRCSPMKGHSHVYWYRQLPEEGLKFMVYLQKENIIDESGMPKERFSAEFPKEGPSILRIQQVVRGDSAAYFCASSPQQDRTYEQYFGPGTRLTVT.

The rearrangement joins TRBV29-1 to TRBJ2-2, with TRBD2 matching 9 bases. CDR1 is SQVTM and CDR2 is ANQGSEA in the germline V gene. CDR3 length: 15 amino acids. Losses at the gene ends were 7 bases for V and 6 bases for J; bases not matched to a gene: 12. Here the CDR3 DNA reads TGCAGCGCCACGAGCAATGCGGGGGGGTCCGGGGAGCTGTTTTTT. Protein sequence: CSATSNAGGSGELFF.

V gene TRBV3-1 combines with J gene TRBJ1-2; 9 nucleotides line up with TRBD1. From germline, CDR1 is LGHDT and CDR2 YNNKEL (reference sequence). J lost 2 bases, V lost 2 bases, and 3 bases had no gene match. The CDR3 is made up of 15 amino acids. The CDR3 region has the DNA TGTGCCAGCAGCCAACCGGGACAGGGAAACTATGGCTACACCTTC. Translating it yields CASSQPGQGNYGYTF.

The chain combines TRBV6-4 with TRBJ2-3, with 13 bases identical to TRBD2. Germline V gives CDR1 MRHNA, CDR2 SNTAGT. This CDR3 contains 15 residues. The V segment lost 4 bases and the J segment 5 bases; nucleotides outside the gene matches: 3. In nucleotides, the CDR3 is TGTGCCAGCAGTGCGACTAGCGGGGGGCAAGATACGCAGTATTTT. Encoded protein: CASSATSGGQDTQYF.

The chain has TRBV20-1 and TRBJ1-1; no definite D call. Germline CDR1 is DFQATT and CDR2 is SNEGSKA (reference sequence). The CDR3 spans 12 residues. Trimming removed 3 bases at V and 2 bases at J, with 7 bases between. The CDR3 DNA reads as TGCAGTGCTAGTGTCGGCAACACTGAAGCTTTCTTT. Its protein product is CSASVGNTEAFF.

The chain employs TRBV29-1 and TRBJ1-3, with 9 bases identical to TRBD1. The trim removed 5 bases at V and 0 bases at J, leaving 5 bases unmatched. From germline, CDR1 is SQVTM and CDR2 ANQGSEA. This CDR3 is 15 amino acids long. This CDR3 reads CSVTGTGSSGNTIYF. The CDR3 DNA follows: TGCAGCGTTACCGGGACAGGGAGCTCTGGAAACACCATATATTTT.

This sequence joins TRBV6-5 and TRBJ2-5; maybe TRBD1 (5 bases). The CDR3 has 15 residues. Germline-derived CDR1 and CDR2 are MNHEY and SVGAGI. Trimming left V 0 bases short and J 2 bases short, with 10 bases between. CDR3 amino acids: CASSYSRQTQETQYF. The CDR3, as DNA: TGTGCCAGCAGTTACTCCCGACAGACACAAGAGACCCAGTACTTC.